This TCR beta chain was recovered during a study of blood T cell repertoires in COVID-19. Overall study: The cDNA or gDNA used as material had been derived from T cells, B-cell-depleted T cells, or PBMCs.

The CDR3 has 14 residues. V gave up 5 bases and J gave up 4 bases; unmatched junction bases: 7. The germline CDR1 and CDR2 sequences are SGHAT and FQNNGV. In the original analysis: Quantification of nucleated cells was approximated via reference gene primer amplification. Profiling relied on immunoSEQ multiplex PCR, and the TCRdb table lists in-frame clones only, not all of them. V, J and clone size reflect that table, while D and trimming were determined from the DNA. The sample holds about 150,000 clones, roughly nine tenths seen once. Sequenced: peripheral blood. This chain connects TRBV11-2 to TRBJ2-7, with 8 nucleotides matching TRBD1. The TCR was taken from a man over 45 with acute or convalescent COVID-19. The CDR3 coding sequence is TGTGCCAGCAGCCCCCGGGACAGGCTTTACGAGCAGTACTTC. It yields the protein CASSPRDRLYEQYF. Together with reference TRBV11-2 and TRBJ2-7, the CDR3 gives the full variable domain: EAGVAQSPRYKIIEKRQSVAFWCNPISGHATLYWYQQILGQGPKLLIQFQNNGVVDDSQLPKDRFSAERLKGVDSTLKIQPAKLEDSAVYLCASSPRDRLYEQYFGPGTRLTVT.